The 24 T cell receptor beta chains reported below all come from one sample, sequenced in a study of CD8 T cells in Susac syndrome. Reverse transcription of roughly 0.5 to 1 ug RNA was carried out with random hexamers. MiXCR, run by TCRdb on the immunoSEQ multiplex PCR reads, gives a single entry per CDR3 protein. The sample shows some 220,000 distinct CDR3 sequences, 95% of them seen only once. Sequencing input: CD4+ T cells from PBMCs. These receptor sequences come from a human donor with multiple sclerosis.

Written as DNA, the CDR3 is TGCAGTGCTAGAGAGGGGCTAGAGCCGGGGCAGACCCAGTACTTC. Protein product: CSAREGLEPGQTQYF. V usage is TRBV20-1 and J usage is TRBJ2-5, with D possibly called TRBD1 or TRBD2 (5 bases each). Deletions cut 0 bases from V and 6 bases from J, with 17 bases between. Germline CDR1 and CDR2: DFQATT and SNEGSKA (reference sequence). This CDR3 has 15 amino acids.

This clonotype was picked up one time. V gene TRBV7-2 combines with J gene TRBJ2-7; weak D call: TRBD2 (5 bases). V lost 6 bases and J lost 5, with 11 bases in between. In germline, CDR1 is SGHTA, CDR2 FQGNSA. The CDR3 contains 12 residues. The CDR3 sequence is CASSREGHEQYF. The CDR3 DNA is TGTGCCAGCAGTCGGGAAGGGCACGAGCAGTACTTC.

The V call is TRBV20-1, the J call TRBJ1-1; 8 positions match TRBD1. The CDR3 loop spans 13 amino acids. Germline-derived CDR1 and CDR2 are DFQATT and SNEGSKA (reference sequence). The J segment lost 4 bases and the V segment lost 6 bases, leaving 7 bases of the junction unmatched. In DNA, the CDR3 is TGCAGTGCAGGGGCCGGGACAGGCACTGAAGCTTTCTTT. This codes for CSAGAGTGTEAFF.

The chain has TRBV29-1 and TRBJ2-7, with D maybe TRBD1 (6 bases). V was shortened by 4 bases and J by 3 bases, with 16 bases between the two germline ends. Germline V gene data show CDR1 as SQVTM and CDR2 as ANQGSEA. The length of the CDR3 is 14 residues. The CDR3 reads CSVGPTGSSYEQYF. The CDR3 coding sequence is TGCAGCGTTGGACCCACAGGGTCTAGCTACGAGCAGTACTTC.

This clonotype was seen a single time. The chain is built from TRBV30 and TRBJ2-1; D not resolved. The V and J ends lost 4 bases and 7 bases respectively, with 8 bases between them. Germline V gives CDR1 GTSNPN, CDR2 SVGIG (reference sequence). This CDR3 comprises 11 residues. The CDR3 bases are TGTGCCTGGACTAGTCTTAATGAGCAGTTCTTC. It yields the protein CAWTSLNEQFF.

The J gene is TRBJ1-6, the V gene TRBV12-3 or TRBV12-4; D not resolved. V dropped 5 bases and J dropped 7 bases, with 9 bases sitting between them. The CDR3 consists of 13 residues. The CDR3 region is CASSLKRNSPLHF. The CDR3 region has the DNA TGTGCCAGCAGTCTCAAGAGGAATTCACCCCTCCACTTT.

This rearrangement joins TRBV3-1 to TRBJ2-7; D is perhaps TRBD2 (6 bases). The CDR3 is 15 amino acids. Germline V gene sequence: CDR1 LGHDT, CDR2 YNNKEL (reference sequence). V was clipped by 4 bases and J by 6 bases, with 19 bases between them. In DNA, the CDR3 is TGTGCCAGCAGCCTGAGAAGGGTCTTGGGAGGCGAGCAGTACTTC. Protein: CASSLRRVLGGEQYF.

This clonotype was counted a single time. V and J are TRBV6-5 and TRBJ1-2, with D perhaps TRBD1 (5 bases). The CDR3 contains 13 residues. Germline V gene data show CDR1 as MNHEY and CDR2 as SVGAGI. V lost 2 bases, J lost 4 bases, and 8 bases lay in between. The CDR3 here is CASSYRQGYGYTF. CDR3 DNA: TGTGCCAGCAGTTACCGCCAGGGCTATGGCTACACCTTC.

The chain links TRBV30 to TRBJ2-7; TRBD1 matches at 9 bases. This CDR3 comprises 14 residues. V gave up 1 base and J gave up 5 bases; unmatched junction bases: 6. Per germline, CDR1 GTSNPN and CDR2 SVGIG (reference sequence). Written as DNA, the CDR3 is TGTGCCTGGAGTGGGGACAGGGCATCCCACGAGCAGTACTTC. Amino acid sequence: CAWSGDRASHEQYF. The entire variable domain, with the rest obtained from reference TRBV30 and TRBJ2-7, is as follows: SQTIHQWPATLVQPVGSPLSLECTVEGTSNPNLYWYRQAAGRGLQLLFYSVGIGQISSEVPQNLSASRPQDRQFILSSKKLLLSDSGFYLCAWSGDRASHEQYFGPGTRLTVT.

The DNA of the CDR3 is TGTGCCACCAGCAGGACTGGTGGATACAATGAGCAGTTCTTC. Translation gives CATSRTGGYNEQFF. V usage is TRBV15 and J usage is TRBJ2-1; D gene uncertain. With 3 bases removed from V and 4 bases from J, the gap between germline ends came to 10 bases. CDR3 length: 14 residues. Germline CDR1 is LNHNV and CDR2 is YYDKDF (reference sequence).

V is TRBV20-1 and J is TRBJ2-5; TRBD2 matches 8 bases. Germline V CDR1 and CDR2: DFQATT, SNEGSKA (reference sequence). This CDR3 spans 13 amino acids. V was clipped by 5 bases and J by 7 bases; unmatched bases: 9. CDR3 protein: CSALRGALGTQYF. The CDR3 DNA follows: TGCAGTGCTCTGCGGGGGGCCCTGGGGACCCAGTACTTC.

Here the CDR3 DNA reads TGTGCCAGCAGCTTATTTCGCCAATCCAATGAGCAGTTCTTC. Protein: CASSLFRQSNEQFF. The gene calls are TRBV7-9 and TRBJ2-1; D uncertain. V lost 2 bases and J lost 6, with 11 bases in between. The CDR3 is 14 residues long. The germline gives CDR1 SEHNR, CDR2 FQNEAQ (reference sequence).

The genes are TRBV18 and TRBJ2-7, with D possibly TRBD2 on 6 matching bases. Germline V gene data show CDR1 as KGHSH and CDR2 as LQKENI. V dropped 5 bases and J dropped 3 bases, with 14 bases sitting between them. The CDR3 length is 14 residues. This CDR3 reads CASSAGLKGYEQYF. The CDR3, as DNA: TGTGCCAGCTCAGCGGGACTGAAAGGCTACGAGCAGTACTTC.

The rearrangement uses TRBV19 and TRBJ1-5; 9 nucleotides agree with TRBD1. With 3 bases clipped from V and 6 bases from J, the junction kept 6 bases outside the gene matches. From germline, CDR1 is LNHDA and CDR2 SQIVND (reference sequence). The CDR3 has 15 amino acids. The CDR3 nucleotides are TGTGCCAGTAGTATCCGGGAGGACAGGGGTCAGCCCCAGCATTTT. Translating it yields CASSIREDRGQPQHF.

The rearrangement uses TRBV12-3 or TRBV12-4 and TRBJ2-2; D ambiguous. V lost 6 bases and J 4 bases, leaving 9 bases between the germline ends. The CDR3 loop spans 13 amino acids. The CDR3 nucleotides read TGTGCCAGCAGCCCGATTGGCACCGGGGAGCTGTTTTTT. This translates into CASSPIGTGELFF.

V usage is TRBV6-5 and J usage is TRBJ2-7; D is undetermined. This CDR3 has 15 amino acids. In germline, CDR1 is MNHEY, CDR2 SVGAGI. V was trimmed by 3 bases and J by 2 bases, leaving 14 bases between them. In nucleotides, the CDR3 is TGTGCCAGCAGTTATCTGCCAGTTTCGGCCTACGAGCAGTACTTC. It is translated as CASSYLPVSAYEQYF.

This sequence joins TRBV23-1 and TRBJ2-5, with TRBD1 matching 9 bases. TRBV23-1 is classed as an ORF, of uncertain function. The trim removed 4 bases at V and 2 bases at J, leaving 5 bases unmatched. This CDR3 spans 15 amino acids. CDR3 region: CASSPGQGSQETQYF. In DNA, the CDR3 is TGCGCCAGCAGTCCGGGACAGGGTTCGCAAGAGACCCAGTACTTC.

CDR3 coding DNA: TGCAGTGCTAGAGCGGAATATCTATCCTACAATGAGCAGTTCTTC. Residues: CSARAEYLSYNEQFF. The chain employs TRBV20-1 and TRBJ2-1; D is ambiguous. The CDR3 extends over 15 amino acids. Trimming stripped 1 base from V and 1 base from J, with 11 bases between. Germline CDR1 DFQATT, CDR2 SNEGSKA (reference sequence).

This chain links TRBV11-2 with TRBJ1-1; 8 bases fit TRBD1. Germline assignment: CDR1 SGHAT and CDR2 FQNNGV. V was pared by 5 bases and J by 11 bases, with 10 bases of the junction left unmatched. The CDR3 extends over 13 amino acids. This chain's CDR3 is CASSNDRGAEAFF. The CDR3 DNA is TGTGCCAGCAGCAACGACAGGGGCGCAGAGGCTTTCTTT.

This clonotype came up once. V usage is TRBV24-1 and J usage is TRBJ2-5, with D unresolved. Germline V gene data show CDR1 as KGHDR and CDR2 as SFDVKD. The CDR3 has 14 residues. V gave up 5 bases and J gave up 7 bases, with 16 bases separating them. CDR3 DNA sequence: TGTGCCACCAGTGCGGAAAGGACCTGGGGGACCCAGTACTTC. It codes for CATSAERTWGTQYF.

The chain uses TRBV9 and TRBJ2-5; possible D gene TRBD2, 6 bases. The CDR3 has 13 amino acids. Germline V CDR1 and CDR2: SGDLS, YYNGEE. V lost 2 bases and J 5 bases, leaving 10 bases between the germline ends. The CDR3 DNA follows: TGTGCCAGCAGCGTGGAGGAGGGGGAGACCCAGTACTTC. Its translation is CASSVEEGETQYF.

The V and J genes are TRBV15 and TRBJ2-3; D is tentatively TRBD1 or TRBD2 (5 bases each). Germline CDR1 LNHNV, CDR2 YYDKDF (reference sequence). The CDR3 length is 16 residues. Trimming took off 2 bases at V and 6 bases at J, with 18 bases between the two ends. The CDR3: CATSRTGTGNHDTQYF. CDR3 DNA sequence: TGTGCCACCAGCAGAACCGGGACCGGGAATCATGATACGCAGTATTTT.

The rearrangement links TRBV3-1 to TRBJ2-7; TRBD1 or TRBD2 may be the D gene (6 bases each). The CDR3 is made up of 17 amino acids. CDR1 and CDR2 (germline): LGHDT, YNNKEL (reference sequence). Trimming removed 0 bases from V and 0 bases from J, with 15 bases in between. This CDR3 is CASSQDLGRGASYEQYF. The CDR3 DNA sequence: TGTGCCAGCAGCCAAGACCTTGGAAGGGGGGCCTCCTACGAGCAGTACTTC.

This chain links TRBV29-1 with TRBJ2-2; the D is unclear. The V and J ends lost 7 bases and 8 bases respectively, with 20 bases between them. Per germline, CDR1 SQVTM and CDR2 ANQGSEA. The length of the CDR3 is 14 residues. The CDR3 sequence: CSAWRTPFMGELFF. CDR3 in DNA: TGCAGCGCCTGGCGGACCCCGTTTATGGGGGAGCTGTTTTTT.